Listed below are T cell receptor beta chains from one sample, sequenced in a study of T-cell memory formation after mild COVID-19. TCRdb called the 5' RACE reads again in MiXCR, with one record for every CDR3 protein. The table has about 200,000 distinct CDR3 sequences, 9% to 10% seen once. Sequencing was carried out using PBMCs or a T cell subset sorted from them (not recorded which). These receptor sequences come from a man younger than 35 who had mild COVID-19 (a few samples of this study predate the infection). Cell type and time point are not known. The CDR3 runs from the conserved cysteine through the conserved F or W. A D gene is named only where the DNA matches it firmly. Expanded clones get a size class; other rows say once, few or many, or leave the size out.

d_gene: -; abundance: -; v_gene: TRBV4-3; j_gene: TRBJ1-5; CDR3nt: TGCGCCAGCAGCCAAGATGTTGGGGTAAGCAATCAGCCCCAGCATTTT; CDR3aa: CASSQDVGVSNQPQHF
d_gene: TRBD2; abundance: few; v_gene: TRBV23-1; j_gene: TRBJ2-3; CDR3nt: TGCGCCAGCCCCGGGAGGAGCGGGGGGAACGATACGCAGTATTTT; CDR3aa: CASPGRSGGNDTQYF
d_gene: -; abundance: many; v_gene: TRBV4-1; j_gene: TRBJ2-2; CDR3nt: TGCGCCAGCAGCCAAGATCGGCATACCGGGGAGCTGTTTTTT; CDR3aa: CASSQDRHTGELFF
d_gene: TRBD2; abundance: -; v_gene: TRBV5-1; j_gene: TRBJ2-3; CDR3nt: TGCGCCAGCAGCTTGGCAACTAGCGGGGAGGGCACAGATACGCAGTATTTT; CDR3aa: CASSLATSGEGTDTQYF
d_gene: -; abundance: -; v_gene: TRBV28; j_gene: TRBJ2-7; CDR3nt: TGTGCCAGCCTGGACAGACCCTACGAGCAGTACTTC; CDR3aa: CASLDRPYEQYF
d_gene: -; abundance: many; v_gene: TRBV5-1; j_gene: TRBJ2-3; CDR3nt: TGCGCCAGCAGCTTGTGGGGGCTAAGTACAGATACGCAGTATTTT; CDR3aa: CASSLWGLSTDTQYF
d_gene: -; abundance: -; v_gene: TRBV4-1; j_gene: TRBJ1-2; CDR3nt: TGCGCCAGCAGCCAGAGCTCGTTGGACGGATTATATGGCTACACCTTC; CDR3aa: CASSQSSLDGLYGYTF
d_gene: -; abundance: -; v_gene: TRBV4-1; j_gene: TRBJ2-3; CDR3nt: TGCGCCAGCAGCCACCCAGGGATGGGCGCAGATACGCAGTATTTT; CDR3aa: CASSHPGMGADTQYF
d_gene: -; abundance: few; v_gene: TRBV7-2; j_gene: TRBJ1-1; CDR3nt: TGTGCCAGCAGCGCCTCAGGGTTAACTGAAGCTTTCTTT; CDR3aa: CASSASGLTEAFF
d_gene: -; abundance: many; v_gene: TRBV12-3/TRBV12-4; j_gene: TRBJ1-6; CDR3nt: TGTGCCAGCAGTTTAGGGACAATGAATTCACCCCTCCACTTT; CDR3aa: CASSLGTMNSPLHF
d_gene: TRBD1; abundance: many; v_gene: TRBV7-9; j_gene: TRBJ1-5; CDR3nt: TGTGCCAGCAGCTTGACAGGGGGTCAGCCCCAGCATTTT; CDR3aa: CASSLTGGQPQHF
d_gene: TRBD2; abundance: -; v_gene: TRBV12-3/TRBV12-4; j_gene: TRBJ2-5; CDR3nt: TGTGCCAGCAATCCGAGCGGGGGATCCCAAGAGACCCAGTACTTC; CDR3aa: CASNPSGGSQETQYF
d_gene: TRBD2; abundance: -; v_gene: TRBV6-2/TRBV6-3; j_gene: TRBJ2-7; CDR3nt: TGTGCCAGCAGTGCCTCCAGTTCAGCGGGGACCTACGAGCAGTACTTC; CDR3aa: CASSASSSAGTYEQYF
d_gene: -; abundance: -; v_gene: TRBV12-3/TRBV12-4; j_gene: TRBJ1-4; CDR3nt: TGTGCCAGCAGTTTATTGGGAGATGAAAAACTGTTTTTT; CDR3aa: CASSLLGDEKLFF
d_gene: -; abundance: -; v_gene: TRBV15; j_gene: TRBJ2-7; CDR3nt: TGTGCCACCCCCCGGACAGACCCCTACGAGCAGTACTTC; CDR3aa: CATPRTDPYEQYF
d_gene: TRBD2; abundance: few; v_gene: TRBV5-1; j_gene: TRBJ2-3; CDR3nt: TGCGCCAGCAGTTGGATCTCCGAGACTAGCGGCCTCGGTCCAGATACGCAGTATTTT; CDR3aa: CASSWISETSGLGPDTQYF
d_gene: TRBD2; abundance: few; v_gene: TRBV7-2; j_gene: TRBJ2-3; CDR3nt: TGTGCCAGCAGCTTAGTGCGGGGGGGCAAAGATACGCAGTATTTT; CDR3aa: CASSLVRGGKDTQYF
d_gene: TRBD2; abundance: many; v_gene: TRBV12-3/TRBV12-4; j_gene: TRBJ2-4; CDR3nt: TGTGCCAGCAGCTTCCTAGCGGGAGCCAAAAACATTCAGTACTTC; CDR3aa: CASSFLAGAKNIQYF
d_gene: -; abundance: many; v_gene: TRBV12-3/TRBV12-4; j_gene: TRBJ2-7; CDR3nt: TGTGCCAGCAGTGCCCAGACAGGCTCCCACGAGCAGTACTTC; CDR3aa: CASSAQTGSHEQYF
d_gene: -; abundance: many; v_gene: TRBV5-1; j_gene: TRBJ2-7; CDR3nt: TGCGCCAGCAGCTTGGTCATCTACGAGCAGTACTTC; CDR3aa: CASSLVIYEQYF
d_gene: -; abundance: -; v_gene: TRBV7-2; j_gene: TRBJ2-7; CDR3nt: TGTGCCAGCAGCCTCGGACCCACACCCCTCGAGCAGTACTTC; CDR3aa: CASSLGPTPLEQYF
d_gene: TRBD2; abundance: few; v_gene: TRBV7-9; j_gene: TRBJ2-1; CDR3nt: TGTGCCAGCAGCCTTGGACTAGCATCGGCCAATGAGCAGTTCTTC; CDR3aa: CASSLGLASANEQFF
d_gene: -; abundance: -; v_gene: TRBV18; j_gene: TRBJ2-2; CDR3nt: TGTGCCAGCTCCCCTTTTGACCCCATGAACACCGGGGAGCTGTTTTTT; CDR3aa: CASSPFDPMNTGELFF
d_gene: -; abundance: few; v_gene: TRBV28; j_gene: TRBJ1-2; CDR3nt: TGTGCCAGCAGTTGGGGGGGAGCTAACTATGGCTACACCTTC; CDR3aa: CASSWGGANYGYTF
d_gene: TRBD1; abundance: many; v_gene: TRBV9; j_gene: TRBJ2-3; CDR3nt: TGTGCCAGCAGCGGGGGACAGGTCACAGATACGCAGTATTTT; CDR3aa: CASSGGQVTDTQYF
d_gene: -; abundance: many; v_gene: TRBV20-1; j_gene: TRBJ2-3; CDR3nt: TGCAGTGCTAGAGGGACTCGGCATGGGGATACGCAGTATTTT; CDR3aa: CSARGTRHGDTQYF